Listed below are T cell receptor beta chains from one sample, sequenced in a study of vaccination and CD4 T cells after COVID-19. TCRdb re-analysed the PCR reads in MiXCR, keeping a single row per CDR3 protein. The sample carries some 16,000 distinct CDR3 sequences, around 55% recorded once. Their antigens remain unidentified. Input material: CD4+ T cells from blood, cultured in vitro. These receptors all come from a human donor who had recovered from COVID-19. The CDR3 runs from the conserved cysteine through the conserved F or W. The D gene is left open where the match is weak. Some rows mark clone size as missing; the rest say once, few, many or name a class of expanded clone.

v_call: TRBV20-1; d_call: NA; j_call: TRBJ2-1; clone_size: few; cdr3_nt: TGCAGTGCTCGGCTAGCGTCTTCGGAGACTGAGCAGTTCTTC; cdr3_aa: CSARLASSETEQFF
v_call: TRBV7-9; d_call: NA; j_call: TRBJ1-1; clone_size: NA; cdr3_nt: TGTGCCAGCAGCGTCCGGTGGGGCACTGAAGCTTTCTTT; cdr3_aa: CASSVRWGTEAFF
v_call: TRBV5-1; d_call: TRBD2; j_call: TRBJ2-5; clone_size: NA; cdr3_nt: TGCGCCAGCAGCTTGGTTAGCGGGGGGCAAGAGACCCAGTACTTC; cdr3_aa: CASSLVSGGQETQYF
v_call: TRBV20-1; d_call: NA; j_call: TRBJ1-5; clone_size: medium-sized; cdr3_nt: TGCAGTGCTAGCCCCCGAAATCAGCCCCAGCATTTT; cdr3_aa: CSASPRNQPQHF
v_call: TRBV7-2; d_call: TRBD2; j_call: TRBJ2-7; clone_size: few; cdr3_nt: TGTGCCAGCAGAAAAACCGGGACTAGCTTCTTCTACGAGCAGTACTTC; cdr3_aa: CASRKTGTSFFYEQYF
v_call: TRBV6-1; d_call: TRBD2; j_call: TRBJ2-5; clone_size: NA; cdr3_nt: TGTGCCAGCAGGGGAGCTAGCGGGAGGGCCCTTAGGGAGACCCAGTACTTC; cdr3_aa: CASRGASGRALRETQYF
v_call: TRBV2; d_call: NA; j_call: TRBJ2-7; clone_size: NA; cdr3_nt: TGTGCCAGCAGAGCTCGGACGGGCCCTTACGAGCAGTACTTC; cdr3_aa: CASRARTGPYEQYF
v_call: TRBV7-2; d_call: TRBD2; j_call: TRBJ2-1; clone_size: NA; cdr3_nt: TGTGCCAGCAGCAAACCGGGACTACAGCAGTTCTTC; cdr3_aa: CASSKPGLQQFF
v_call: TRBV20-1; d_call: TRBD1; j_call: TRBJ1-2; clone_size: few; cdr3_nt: TGCAGTGCTAGAGATAGAACAGGGGGTTACGACTATGGCTACACCTTC; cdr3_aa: CSARDRTGGYDYGYTF
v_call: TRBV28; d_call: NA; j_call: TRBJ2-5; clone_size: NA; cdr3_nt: TGTGCCAGCAGCCTCCGGGCCCCGTGGACCCAGTACTTC; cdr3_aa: CASSLRAPWTQYF
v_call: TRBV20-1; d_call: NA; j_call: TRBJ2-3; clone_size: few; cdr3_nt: TGCAGTGCTCAAACCGTGACTAGCACAGATACGCAGTATTTT; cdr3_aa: CSAQTVTSTDTQYF
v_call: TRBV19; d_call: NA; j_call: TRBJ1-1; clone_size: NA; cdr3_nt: TGTGCCAGTAGCGGACTTGCGGGGTCTGAAGCTTTCTTT; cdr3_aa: CASSGLAGSEAFF
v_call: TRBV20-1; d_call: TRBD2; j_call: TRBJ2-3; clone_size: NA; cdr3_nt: TGCAGTGCTAGAGGGACTAGCGATTACACAGATACGCAGTATTTT; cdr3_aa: CSARGTSDYTDTQYF
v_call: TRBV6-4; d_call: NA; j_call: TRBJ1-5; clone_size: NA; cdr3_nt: TGTGCCAGCAGTGACAGGGCAGTCAATCAGCCCCAGCATTTT; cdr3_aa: CASSDRAVNQPQHF
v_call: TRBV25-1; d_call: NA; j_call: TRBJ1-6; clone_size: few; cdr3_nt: TGTGCCAGCAGAAAGAGGGCGGATAATTCACCCCTCCACTTT; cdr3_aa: CASRKRADNSPLHF
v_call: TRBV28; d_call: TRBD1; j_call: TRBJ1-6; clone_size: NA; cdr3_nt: TGTGCCAGCAGAACCCCGGCAGGGGGGTGGACACCCCTCCACTTT; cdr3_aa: CASRTPAGGWTPLHF
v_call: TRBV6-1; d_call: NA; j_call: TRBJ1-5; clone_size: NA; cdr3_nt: TGTGCCATCAGTGATGCGGTCTCGAGCAATCAGCCCCAGCATTTT; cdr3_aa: CAISDAVSSNQPQHF
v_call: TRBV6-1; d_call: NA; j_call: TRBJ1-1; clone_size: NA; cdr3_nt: TGTGCCAGCAGTGGAGGTGGGTTCGTGGGCACTGAAGCTTTCTTT; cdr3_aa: CASSGGGFVGTEAFF
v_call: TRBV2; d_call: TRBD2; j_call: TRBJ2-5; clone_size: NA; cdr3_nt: TGTGCCAGCATCGGACTAGCCGGAGAGACCCAGTACTTC; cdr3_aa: CASIGLAGETQYF